Detailed here is one T cell receptor (beta chain). Its cognate antigen is unknown. This record belongs to a study of T cell responses to AZD1222 COVID-19 vaccine. Notes on the study in general: Among spike-specific TCRs, nearly half reportedly target unmutated variant regions. Only five to seven AZD1222 recipients were seropositive at baseline. Repertoire sampling happened only post peak T cell response. Spike-specific TCR breadth and depth were elevated following two AZD1222 doses.

The method was immunoSEQ multiplex PCR; TCRdb's version includes in-frame clones alone and lacks a portion of them. The sample contains just under 150,000 clones, around nine tenths of which appear only once. The junction had 8 bases not matched to a gene; V was cut back by 5 bases and J by 5 bases. The length of the CDR3 is 15 residues. CDR1 and CDR2 (germline): KGHDR, SFDVKD. The sequencing used peripheral blood, collected 28 days after the second AZD1222 dose. This TCR was sampled from an adult who received the AZD1222 COVID-19 vaccine. The chain carries TRBV24-1 and TRBJ1-1, with TRBD1 matching 9 bases. CDR3 nucleotides: TGTGCCACCAGTGTTCCGGGACAGGGTGAGACTGAAGCTTTCTTT. This translates into CATSVPGQGETEAFF.